Following are 3 T cell receptor beta chains from one sample sequenced in a study of blood T cell repertoires in COVID-19. The data were produced by immunoSEQ multiplex PCR, yet TCRdb's version contains in-frame clones alone and is incomplete. The sample yields 250,000 to 400,000 clones, 85% to 90% seen once. The sequencing sample was made of peripheral blood. Every receptor here comes from a woman between 25 and 40 years old with COVID-19, enrolled during active disease.

The V and J genes are TRBV2 and TRBJ2-5, with TRBD1 as a possible D gene (6 bases). Trimming cost V 10 bases and J 2 bases, with 14 bases left between them. The CDR3 length is 13 residues. Germline CDR1 and CDR2: SNHLY and FYNNEI. The CDR3: CATEDSIQETQYF. The DNA of the CDR3 is TGTGCCACGGAGGACAGCATTCAAGAGACCCAGTACTTC.

This clone turned up a few times. This chain connects TRBV9 to TRBJ2-1, with a tentative D call TRBD2 (6 bases). CDR1 SGDLS and CDR2 YYNGEE come from the germline V gene. V shed 0 bases and J shed 1 base, with 8 bases lying between them. The CDR3 has 15 residues. CDR3 loop: CASSVGGASYNEQFF. The CDR3 region has the DNA TGTGCCAGCAGCGTAGGCGGGGCATCCTACAATGAGCAGTTCTTC.

This chain joins TRBV2 and TRBJ2-3; 8 positions agree with TRBD2. Per the germline V gene, CDR1 is SNHLY and CDR2 is FYNNEI. V was pared by 7 bases and J by 0 bases, with 9 bases of the junction left unmatched. This CDR3 comprises 16 residues. Here the CDR3 DNA reads TGTGCCAGCATTCTTAGCGGGGCCGCTAGCACAGATACGCAGTATTTT. The encoded protein is CASILSGAASTDTQYF.